The clone carrying this T cell receptor (beta chain) was detected once. Seattle-derived patients entered the study during active infection and were followed longitudinally. This specimen belongs to a study of blood T cell repertoires in COVID-19. In the study overall: Researchers got acute and convalescent COVID-19 samples from the United States, Italy and Spain. Nucleic acid was either cDNA or gDNA, and it came from T cells, B-cell-depleted T cells, or PBMCs.

In the original workflow: Using reference gene primer amplification, nucleated cell counts were estimated. Sequencing was performed with immunoSEQ multiplex PCR; in TCRdb, only in-frame clones are kept and a portion is missing. D and trimming come from the DNA, and the V and J calls and clone size come from that table. Of about 440,000 clones listed, approximately 88% are singletons. With 1 base clipped from V and 7 bases from J, the junction kept 2 bases outside the gene matches. From germline, CDR1 is LGHDT and CDR2 YNNKEL (reference sequence). The CDR3 contains 15 residues. The receptor's source is a woman aged 50 to 60 with COVID-19, enrolled during active disease. This chain links TRBV3-1 (or the pseudogene TRBV3-2) with TRBJ2-2; 11 bases fit TRBD2. The sample was peripheral blood. CDR3 sequence reads: CASSQGLAGYGELFF. The CDR3, as DNA: TGTGCCAGCAGCCAAGGACTAGCGGGGTACGGGGAGCTGTTTTTT.